This entry lists 30 T cell receptor beta chains sequenced from one sample in a study of blood T cells in healthy people across ages. Sample-barcoded 5' priming and a J-beta primer mix drove a second PCR of roughly 6 to 12 cycles. One entry per CDR3 protein, called by TCRdb with MiXCR from the 5' RACE reads. The sample yields about 1.5 million distinct CDR3 sequences, 35% to 45% seen once. The sequencing sample was made of blood. All receptors derive from a woman younger than 30 in good health.

The V and J genes are TRBV28 and TRBJ2-7; the D gene is possibly TRBD2 (6 bases). CDR1 is MDHEN and CDR2 is SYDVKM in the germline V gene. Trimming cost V 7 bases and J 2 bases, with 15 bases left between them. This CDR3 is 14 amino acids long. The CDR3, as DNA: TGTGCCAGCAAACTTCCGGGGGTCCCCTACGAGCAGTACTTC. The encoded protein is CASKLPGVPYEQYF.

The chain links TRBV28 to TRBJ1-5, with a possible D match to TRBD1 (6 bases). Trimming shortened V by 5 bases and J by 6 bases, and 14 bases separated the two germline ends. The CDR3 runs 14 residues. Germline V gene data show CDR1 as MDHEN and CDR2 as SYDVKM. The CDR3, as DNA: TGTGCCAGCAGTATCAGCCACAGGGCTCAGCCCCAGCATTTT. Translating it yields CASSISHRAQPQHF. Using reference TRBV28 and TRBJ1-5 for the parts outside the CDR3, the full variable domain is DVKVTQSSRYLVKRTGEKVFLECVQDMDHENMFWYRQDPGLGLRLIYFSYDVKMKEKGDIPEGYSVSREKKERFSLILESASTNQTSMYLCASSISHRAQPQHFGDGTRLSIL.

The chain employs TRBV13 and TRBJ2-7; TRBD1 aligns across 7 bases. This CDR3 has 14 amino acids. The trim removed 5 bases at V and 1 base at J, leaving 5 bases unmatched. The V gene's germline CDR1 is PRHDT and CDR2 FYEKMQ (reference sequence). Here the CDR3 reads CASSGDRDSYEQYF. CDR3 coding DNA: TGTGCCAGCAGCGGAGACAGGGATTCCTACGAGCAGTACTTC. Full variable domain (outside the CDR3, taken from reference TRBV13 and TRBJ2-7): AAGVIQSPRHLIKEKRETATLKCYPIPRHDTVYWYQQGPGQDPQFLISFYEKMQSDKGSIPDRFSAQQFSDYHSELNMSSLELGDSALYFCASSGDRDSYEQYFGPGTRLTVT.

The chain joins TRBV29-1 to TRBJ2-2; D is perhaps TRBD2 (5 bases). This CDR3 spans 13 amino acids. The V end was cut by 6 bases, the J end by 1 base, with 9 bases between. CDR1 and CDR2 (germline): SQVTM, ANQGSEA. DNA for the CDR3: TGCAGCGTCGAGGGCCTGAACACCGGGGAGCTGTTTTTT. Its protein product is CSVEGLNTGELFF.

This rearrangement joins TRBV7-9 to TRBJ2-7; D unresolved. Germline V gene sequence: CDR1 SEHNR, CDR2 FQNEAQ (reference sequence). This CDR3 comprises 14 residues. V lost 1 base and J lost 3, with 10 bases in between. The CDR3, as DNA: TGTGCCAGCAGCTTAGTCACAGCCTACTACGAGCAGTACTTC. Amino acid sequence: CASSLVTAYYEQYF.

Many counts were recorded for this clonotype. The genes are TRBV28 and TRBJ2-3; unclear D gene. The germline V gene encodes CDR1 MDHEN and CDR2 SYDVKM. V was pared by 10 bases and J by 0 bases, with 17 bases between. The CDR3 is 15 residues long. This CDR3 reads CAISAVTLSTDTQYF. The CDR3, as DNA: TGTGCCATCTCGGCGGTTACTCTGAGCACAGATACGCAGTATTTT. Based on the CDR3 plus reference TRBV28 and TRBJ2-3, the full variable domain is DVKVTQSSRYLVKRTGEKVFLECVQDMDHENMFWYRQDPGLGLRLIYFSYDVKMKEKGDIPEGYSVSREKKERFSLILESASTNQTSMYLCAISAVTLSTDTQYFGPGTRLTVL.

The genes are TRBV12-3 or TRBV12-4 and TRBJ2-4; a possible D gene is TRBD1 (5 bases). The CDR3 length is 12 residues. The ends were cut back, 6 bases at V and 9 bases at J, with 12 bases in the middle. The CDR3 loop reads CASSVDSIIQYF. The CDR3 coding sequence is TGTGCCAGCAGCGTCGACAGCATCATTCAGTACTTC.

The chain has TRBV6-1 and TRBJ2-7; no clear D. V shed 4 bases and J shed 5 bases, with 24 bases lying between them. This CDR3 has 17 amino acids. The germline gives CDR1 MNHNS, CDR2 SASEGT. DNA for the CDR3: TGTGCCAGCAGTGCCTCCCAGGCGGCCTCCCATCTTGACGAGCAGTACTTC. Translated, it gives CASSASQAASHLDEQYF.

This rearrangement joins TRBV5-1 to TRBJ2-5; TRBD1 might be the D (5 bases). The J call may be incorrect, as the DNA end agrees better with TRBJ2-7. Germline loops: CDR1 SGHRS, CDR2 YFSETQ. There are 13 residues in the CDR3. In DNA, the CDR3 is TGCGCCAGCAGCTACAGGCCTACCTACGAGCAGTACTTC. As protein: CASSYRPTYEQYF.

The rearrangement joins TRBV9 to TRBJ1-2; 9 positions agree with TRBD1. After removal of 5 bases from V and 3 bases from J, the junction contained 11 bases not matched to a gene. This CDR3 region has 16 residues. Germline CDR1 SGDLS, CDR2 YYNGEE. DNA for the CDR3: TGTGCCAGCAGTCCTGACAGGGGGAGGGGTGACTATGGCTACACCTTC. It codes for CASSPDRGRGDYGYTF.

This clonotype has more than one count but fewer than ten. The V gene is TRBV12-3 or TRBV12-4, the J gene TRBJ2-2, with D unresolved. CDR3 length: 14 residues. Trimming shortened V by 3 bases and J by 3 bases, and 8 bases separated the two germline ends. DNA for the CDR3: TGTGCCAGCAGTTTGGTAGGGTACACCGGGGAGCTGTTTTTT. Translation: CASSLVGYTGELFF.

V is TRBV7-9 and J is TRBJ1-2; maybe TRBD1 (5 bases). The CDR3 is 15 amino acids. The germline V gene encodes CDR1 SEHNR and CDR2 FQNEAQ (reference sequence). The V gene lost 3 bases and the J gene lost 7 bases, with 18 bases spanning the gap. DNA of the CDR3: TGTGCCAGCAGCTTTACTGACAGCACTCCCTCTGGCTACACCTTC. This sequence encodes CASSFTDSTPSGYTF.

A few counts support this clonotype. V usage is TRBV9 and J usage is TRBJ2-7, with TRBD1 as a possible D gene (5 bases). Trimming shortened V by 2 bases and J by 1 base, and 13 bases separated the two germline ends. Germline V CDR1 and CDR2: SGDLS, YYNGEE. This CDR3 region has 15 residues. CDR3 nucleotide sequence: TGTGCCAGCAGCGTCCCCGACAGTTTATCCTACGAGCAGTACTTC. This translates into CASSVPDSLSYEQYF.

V gene TRBV6-6 combines with J gene TRBJ1-1; TRBD1 aligns across 11 bases. The germline CDR1 and CDR2 sequences are MNHNY and SVGAGI (reference sequence). CDR3 length equals 17 residues. J lost 1 base, V lost 5 bases, and 9 bases had no gene match. The CDR3 region is CASSTGTGGRGNTEAFF. The CDR3 DNA sequence: TGTGCCAGCAGTACAGGGACAGGGGGGCGCGGGAACACTGAAGCTTTCTTT.

This clonotype was counted between two and nine times. The gene calls are TRBV5-1 and TRBJ2-1, with 9 bases that match TRBD2. The germline gives CDR1 SGHRS, CDR2 YFSETQ. This CDR3 is built from 15 residues. Losses at the gene ends were 6 bases for V and 7 bases for J; bases not matched to a gene: 11. CDR3 in amino acids: CASTATISGGNEQFF. As DNA, the CDR3 is TGCGCCAGCACCGCTACGATTAGCGGGGGTAATGAGCAGTTCTTC.

The chain uses TRBV7-2 and TRBJ2-1, with a tentative D call TRBD2 (6 bases). The CDR3 consists of 17 residues. Germline CDR1 reads SGHTA; CDR2 reads FQGNSA. V was pared by 3 bases and J by 4 bases, with 19 bases between. CDR3 sequence: CASSLTRHAAGYNEQFF. CDR3 DNA: TGTGCCAGCAGCTTGACTCGACACGCCGCGGGGTACAATGAGCAGTTCTTC.

The V call is TRBV7-2, the J call TRBJ2-3; D not resolved. The germline CDR1 and CDR2 sequences are SGHTA and FQGNSA. The CDR3 is 13 amino acids. V lost 5 bases and J lost 6, with 12 bases in between. The CDR3 loop is CASSPVSRDTQYF. In nucleotides, the CDR3 is TGTGCCAGCAGCCCCGTTTCTAGGGATACGCAGTATTTT.

This clonotype was counted between two and nine times. The CDR3 loop is CAISESGLAGALLSYEQYF. CDR3 DNA sequence: TGTGCCATCAGTGAGTCGGGACTAGCGGGGGCGCTTCTCTCCTACGAGCAGTACTTC. The chain recombines TRBV10-3 with TRBJ2-7; TRBD2 agrees at 14 bases. The germline V gene has CDR1 ENHRY and CDR2 SYGVKD. V was clipped by 0 bases and J by 0 bases; unmatched bases: 7. CDR3 length: 19 amino acids.

This clonotype came up a few times. The chain is built from TRBV30 and TRBJ1-1; D may be TRBD1 (6 bases). This CDR3 comprises 14 residues. Germline V gene lookup returns CDR1 GTSNPN and CDR2 SVGIG (reference sequence). V was shortened by 4 bases and J by 6 bases, with 18 bases between the two germline ends. The CDR3 DNA reads TGTGCCTGGACCAGGGACACAGAACACTCTGAAGCTTTCTTT. Its protein product is CAWTRDTEHSEAFF.

CDR3 in amino acids: CAISPDRAYEQYF. In nucleotides, the CDR3 is TGTGCCATCAGTCCTGACAGGGCCTACGAGCAGTACTTC. This chain uses TRBV10-3 with TRBJ2-5; 7 nucleotides match TRBD1. Judging by the DNA end, TRBJ2-7 fits better; the J call may be wrong. CDR1 ENHRY and CDR2 SYGVKD come from the germline V gene. This CDR3 spans 13 amino acids.

This clonotype was observed a few times. The rearrangement uses TRBV27 and TRBJ1-5, with D possibly TRBD1 on 5 matching bases. Germline V gene lookup returns CDR1 MNHEY and CDR2 SMNVEV (reference sequence). V lost 3 bases and J lost 1, with 16 bases in between. CDR3 length: 17 amino acids. The CDR3 sequence: CASSFAGRGRSNQPQHF. The DNA of the CDR3 is TGTGCCAGCAGTTTTGCGGGGCGCGGAAGGAGCAATCAGCCCCAGCATTTT.

In its sample, this clonotype was seen a few times. The gene calls are TRBV7-9 and TRBJ2-7, with D possibly being TRBD1 or TRBD2 (5 bases each). Germline loops: CDR1 SEHNR, CDR2 FQNEAQ (reference sequence). The V end lost 5 bases, the J end lost 7 bases, and 12 bases lay between the germline ends. The CDR3 consists of 12 residues. CDR3 coding DNA: TGTGCCAGCAGCCACGGGGCCGTAGAGCAGTACTTC. Protein: CASSHGAVEQYF.

The V and J genes are TRBV5-1 and TRBJ1-2; no clear D gene. Between the trimmed V and J ends, which lost 1 base and 4 bases, there was a span of 8 bases. The CDR3 has 13 amino acids. Per germline, CDR1 SGHRS and CDR2 YFSETQ. The chain's CDR3 is CASSLSTTYGYTF. Here the CDR3 DNA reads TGCGCCAGCAGCTTGTCGACAACCTATGGCTACACCTTC.

This clonotype came up a few times. The junction departs from the called germline gene at one end, perhaps through a read error. This chain joins TRBV7-2 and TRBJ1-4, with D uncertain. The CDR3 totals 15 residues. In germline, CDR1 is SGHTA, CDR2 FQGNSA. DNA of the CDR3: TGTGCCAACAGCTTAGTAAGGCAGCTTAATGAAAAACTGTTTTTT. As protein: CANSLVRQLNEKLFF.

This clonotype was seen just once. V and J are TRBV4-3 and TRBJ2-1; TRBD1 matches 8 bases. This CDR3 comprises 17 residues. Germline CDR1 and CDR2: LGHNA and YSLEER. V was clipped by 4 bases and J by 0 bases; unmatched bases: 8. The CDR3 loop is CASSLGRGPSSYNEQFF. CDR3 bases: TGCGCCAGCAGCCTTGGCAGGGGGCCAAGCTCCTACAATGAGCAGTTCTTC.

The chain uses TRBV6-5 and TRBJ2-7; D perhaps matches TRBD1 (5 bases). CDR1 is MNHEY and CDR2 is SVGAGI in the germline V gene. The V and J ends lost 0 bases and 3 bases respectively, with 12 bases between them. The CDR3 is made up of 15 amino acids. CDR3: CASSYSKQGGYEQYF. The CDR3 bases are TGTGCCAGCAGTTACTCGAAGCAGGGTGGCTACGAGCAGTACTTC.

This clonotype was seen only a few times. The chain has TRBV7-2 and TRBJ1-1, with TRBD1 identical over 8 bases. The V segment lost 6 bases and the J segment 4 bases; nucleotides outside the gene matches: 7. This CDR3 has 14 residues. Germline V gene lookup returns CDR1 SGHTA and CDR2 FQGNSA. The CDR3 is CASRPTTGGTEAFF. The CDR3 DNA sequence: TGTGCCAGCAGACCGACTACAGGGGGCACTGAAGCTTTCTTT.

In its sample, this clonotype was seen a few times. The chain is built from TRBV20-1 and TRBJ2-5; 7 nucleotides line up with TRBD2. V was clipped by 0 bases and J by 5 bases; unmatched bases: 6. Germline CDR1 DFQATT, CDR2 SNEGSKA (reference sequence). The CDR3 spans 14 residues. Written as DNA, the CDR3 is TGCAGTGCTAGAGATCGAGTGGGGGGGGAGACCCAGTACTTC. Translated, it gives CSARDRVGGETQYF.

This clonotype was picked up many times. This chain connects TRBV20-1 to TRBJ1-2, with a weak D call TRBD1 (5 bases). V was pared by 0 bases and J by 2 bases, with 13 bases between. CDR1 and CDR2 from the germline V gene are DFQATT and SNEGSKA (reference sequence). The CDR3 covers 15 residues. CDR3 nucleotides: TGCAGTGCTAGAGAGGGCACGACAGCGAACTATGGCTACACCTTC. Protein: CSAREGTTANYGYTF.

This clonotype was observed a handful of times. The chain links TRBV20-1 to TRBJ2-7, with D unresolved. The germline V gene encodes CDR1 DFQATT and CDR2 SNEGSKA (reference sequence). The CDR3 consists of 12 residues. Deletions cut 2 bases from V and 6 bases from J, with 11 bases between. The CDR3: CSARLITVEQYF. The CDR3, as DNA: TGCAGTGCTAGACTAATAACTGTCGAGCAGTACTTC.